This TCR beta chain was identified in a study of STAT3 mutations in large granular lymphocyte leukemia. As to this clone: Antigen: not known.

Overall study results and limits: Every T-cell large granular lymphocyte leukemia patient had at least one immunodominant TCR beta clonotype.

Average productive template count per sample was roughly 40,000. Here immunoSEQ multiplex PCR was the method, and the copy in TCRdb shows in-frame clones only, minus some. The table shows 5,000 to 6,000 clones, with just under 95% occurring only once. The germline V and J ends were trimmed by 4 bases and 1 base, with 17 bases remaining between them. This CDR3 has 16 residues. Germline V gene data show CDR1 as KGHSH and CDR2 as LQKENI. This TCR was recovered from a man aged 55 to 69 with T-cell large granular lymphocyte leukemia. Some clones in this sample may be carry-over from other donors' samples. The specimen sequenced was peripheral blood mononuclear cells. The chain couples TRBV18 to TRBJ2-7; TRBD2 might be the D (6 bases). The CDR3 loop reads CASSRGYSGISYEQYF. The CDR3 nucleotides are TGTGCCAGCTCACGAGGATATAGCGGTATTTCCTACGAGCAGTACTTC.